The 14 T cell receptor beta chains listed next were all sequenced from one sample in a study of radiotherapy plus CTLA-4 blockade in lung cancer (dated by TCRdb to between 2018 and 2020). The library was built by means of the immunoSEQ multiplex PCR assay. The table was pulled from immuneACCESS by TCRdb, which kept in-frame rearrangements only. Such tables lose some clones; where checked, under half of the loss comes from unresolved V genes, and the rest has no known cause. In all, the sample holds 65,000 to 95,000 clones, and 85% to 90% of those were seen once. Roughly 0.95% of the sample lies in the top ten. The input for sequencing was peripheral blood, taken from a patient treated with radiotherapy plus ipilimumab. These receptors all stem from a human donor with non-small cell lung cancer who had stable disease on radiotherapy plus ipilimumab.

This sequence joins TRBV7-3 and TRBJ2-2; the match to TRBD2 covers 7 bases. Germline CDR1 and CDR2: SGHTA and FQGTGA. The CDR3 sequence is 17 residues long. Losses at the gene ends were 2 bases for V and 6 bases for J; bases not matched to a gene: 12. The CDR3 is CASSLDGAGMIAGELFF. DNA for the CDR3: TGTGCCAGCAGCTTAGATGGAGCGGGAATGATCGCCGGGGAGCTGTTTTTT.

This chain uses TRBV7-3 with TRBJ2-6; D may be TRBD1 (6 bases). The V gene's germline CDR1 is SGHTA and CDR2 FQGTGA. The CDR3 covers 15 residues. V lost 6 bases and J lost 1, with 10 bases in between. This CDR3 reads CASRKTGSGANVLTF. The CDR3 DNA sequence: TGTGCCAGCAGAAAAACAGGGTCTGGGGCCAACGTCCTGACTTTC. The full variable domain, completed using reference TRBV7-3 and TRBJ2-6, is GAGVSQTPSNKVTEKGKYVELRCDPISGHTALYWYRQSLGQGPEFLIYFQGTGAADDSGLPNDRFFAVRPEGSVSTLKIQRTERGDSAVYLCASRKTGSGANVLTFGAGSRLTVL.

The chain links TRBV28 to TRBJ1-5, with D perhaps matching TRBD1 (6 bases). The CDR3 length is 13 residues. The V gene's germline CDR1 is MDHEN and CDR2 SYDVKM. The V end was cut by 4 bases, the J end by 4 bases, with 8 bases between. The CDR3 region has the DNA TGTGCCAGCAGTTCAGGACAGAATCAGCCCCAGCATTTT. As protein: CASSSGQNQPQHF. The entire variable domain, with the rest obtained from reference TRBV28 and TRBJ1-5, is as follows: DVKVTQSSRYLVKRTGEKVFLECVQDMDHENMFWYRQDPGLGLRLIYFSYDVKMKEKGDIPEGYSVSREKKERFSLILESASTNQTSMYLCASSSGQNQPQHFGDGTRLSIL.

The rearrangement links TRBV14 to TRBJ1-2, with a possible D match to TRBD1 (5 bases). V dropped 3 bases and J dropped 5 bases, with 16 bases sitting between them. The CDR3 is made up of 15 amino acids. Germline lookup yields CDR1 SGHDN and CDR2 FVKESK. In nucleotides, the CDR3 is TGTGCCAGCAGCCATCCCATAGACAGTCGTTATGGCTACACCTTC. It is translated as CASSHPIDSRYGYTF. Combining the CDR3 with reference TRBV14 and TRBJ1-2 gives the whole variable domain EAGVTQFPSHSVIEKGQTVTLRCDPISGHDNLYWYRRVMGKEIKFLLHFVKESKQDESGMPNNRFLAERTGGTYSTLKVQPAELEDSGVYFCASSHPIDSRYGYTFGSGTRLTVV.

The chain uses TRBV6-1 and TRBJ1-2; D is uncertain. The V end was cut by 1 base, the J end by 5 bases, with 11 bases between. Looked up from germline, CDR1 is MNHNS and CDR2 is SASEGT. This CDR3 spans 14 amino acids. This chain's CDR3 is CASSEVGSRYGYTF. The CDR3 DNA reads TGTGCCAGCAGTGAAGTGGGGTCGCGGTATGGCTACACCTTC.

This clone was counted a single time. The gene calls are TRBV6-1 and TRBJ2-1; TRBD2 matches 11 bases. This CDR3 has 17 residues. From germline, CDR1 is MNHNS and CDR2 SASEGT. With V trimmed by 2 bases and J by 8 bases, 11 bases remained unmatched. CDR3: CASSESKLAGVEDEQFF. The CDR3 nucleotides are TGTGCCAGCAGTGAATCAAAACTAGCGGGAGTTGAAGATGAGCAGTTCTTC.

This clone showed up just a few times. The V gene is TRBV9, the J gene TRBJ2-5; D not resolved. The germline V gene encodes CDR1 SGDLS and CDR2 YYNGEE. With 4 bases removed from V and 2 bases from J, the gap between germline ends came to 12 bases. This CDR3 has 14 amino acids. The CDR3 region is CASSPQHLQETQYF. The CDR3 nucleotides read TGTGCCAGCAGCCCCCAACACCTTCAAGAGACCCAGTACTTC. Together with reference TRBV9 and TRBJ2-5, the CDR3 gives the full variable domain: DSGVTQTPKHLITATGQRVTLRCSPRSGDLSVYWYQQSLDQGLQFLIQYYNGEERAKGNILERFSAQQFPDLHSELNLSSLELGDSALYFCASSPQHLQETQYFGPGTRLLVL.

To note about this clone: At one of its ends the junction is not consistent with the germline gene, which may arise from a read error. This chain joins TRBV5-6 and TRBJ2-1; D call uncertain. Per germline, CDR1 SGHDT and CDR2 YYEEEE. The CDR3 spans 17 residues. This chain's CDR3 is CASSEYDQPDSYNELFF. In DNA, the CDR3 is TGTGCCAGCAGCGAATACGACCAGCCCGACTCCTACAATGAGCTGTTCTTC.

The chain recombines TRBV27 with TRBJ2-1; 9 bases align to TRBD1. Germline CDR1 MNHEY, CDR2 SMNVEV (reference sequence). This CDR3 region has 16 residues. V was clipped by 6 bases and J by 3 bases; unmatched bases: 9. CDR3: CASSFYPGQGYNEQFF. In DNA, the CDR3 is TGTGCCAGCAGCTTCTACCCGGGACAGGGCTACAATGAGCAGTTCTTC.

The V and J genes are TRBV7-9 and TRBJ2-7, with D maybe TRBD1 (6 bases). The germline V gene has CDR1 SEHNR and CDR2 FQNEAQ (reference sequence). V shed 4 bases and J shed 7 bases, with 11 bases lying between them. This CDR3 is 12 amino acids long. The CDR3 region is CASSSGVWEQYF. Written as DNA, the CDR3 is TGTGCCAGCAGCTCAGGGGTTTGGGAGCAGTACTTC.

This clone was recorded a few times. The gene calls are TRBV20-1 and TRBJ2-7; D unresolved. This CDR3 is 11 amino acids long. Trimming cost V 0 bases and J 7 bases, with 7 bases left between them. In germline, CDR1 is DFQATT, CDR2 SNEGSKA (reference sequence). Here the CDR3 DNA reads TGCAGTGCTAGAGAGGTCCGGGAGCAGTACTTC. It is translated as CSAREVREQYF.

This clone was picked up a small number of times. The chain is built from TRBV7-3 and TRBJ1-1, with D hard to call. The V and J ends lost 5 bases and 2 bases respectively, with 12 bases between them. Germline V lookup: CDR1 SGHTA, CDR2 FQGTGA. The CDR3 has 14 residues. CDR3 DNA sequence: TGTGCCAGCAGCAACGGGCCCCCCAACACTGAAGCTTTCTTT. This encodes CASSNGPPNTEAFF.

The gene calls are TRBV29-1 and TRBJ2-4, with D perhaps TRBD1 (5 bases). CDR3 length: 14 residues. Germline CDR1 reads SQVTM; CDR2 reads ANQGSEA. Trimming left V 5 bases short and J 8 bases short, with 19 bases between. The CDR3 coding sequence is TGCAGCGTTAGCTTTCGGGCAGGGCCTGACATTCAGTACTTC. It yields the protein CSVSFRAGPDIQYF. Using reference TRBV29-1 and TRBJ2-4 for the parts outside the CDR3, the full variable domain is SAVISQKPSRDICQRGTSLTIQCQVDSQVTMMFWYRQQPGQSLTLIATANQGSEATYESGFVIDKFPISRPNLTFSTLTVSNMSPEDSSIYLCSVSFRAGPDIQYFGAGTRLSVL.

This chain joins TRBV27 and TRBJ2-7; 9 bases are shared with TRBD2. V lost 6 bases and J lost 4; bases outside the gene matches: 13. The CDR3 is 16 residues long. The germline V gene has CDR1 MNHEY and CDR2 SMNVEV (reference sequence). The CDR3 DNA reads TGTGCCAGCAGAATGATGTGGGCGGGAGGGGGTTACGAGCAGTACTTC. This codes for CASRMMWAGGGYEQYF.